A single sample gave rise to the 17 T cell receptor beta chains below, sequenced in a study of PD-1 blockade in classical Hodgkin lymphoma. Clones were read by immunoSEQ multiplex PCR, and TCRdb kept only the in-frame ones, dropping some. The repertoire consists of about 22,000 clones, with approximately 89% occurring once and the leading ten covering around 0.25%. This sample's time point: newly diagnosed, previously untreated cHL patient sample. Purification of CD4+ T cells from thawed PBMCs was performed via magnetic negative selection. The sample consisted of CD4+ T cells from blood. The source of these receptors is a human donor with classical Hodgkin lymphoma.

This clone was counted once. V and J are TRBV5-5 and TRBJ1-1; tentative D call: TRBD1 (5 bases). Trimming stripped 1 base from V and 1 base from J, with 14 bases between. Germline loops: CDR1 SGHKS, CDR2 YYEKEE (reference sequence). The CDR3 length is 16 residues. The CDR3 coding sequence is TGTGCCAGCAGCTTGCGGTGGGGGAGGGAGAACACTGAAGCTTTCTTT. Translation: CASSLRWGRENTEAFF. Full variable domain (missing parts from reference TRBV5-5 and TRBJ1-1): DAGVTQSPTHLIKTRGQQVTLRCSPISGHKSVSWYQQVLGQGPQFIFQYYEKEERGRGNFPDRFSARQFPNYSSELNVNALLLGDSALYLCASSLRWGRENTEAFFGQGTRLTVV.

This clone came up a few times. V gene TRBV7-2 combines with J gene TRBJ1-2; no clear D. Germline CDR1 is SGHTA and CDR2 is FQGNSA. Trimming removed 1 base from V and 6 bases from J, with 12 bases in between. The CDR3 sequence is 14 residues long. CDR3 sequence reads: CASSLGPGRDGYTF. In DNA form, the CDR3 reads TGTGCCAGCAGCTTAGGGCCGGGAAGAGATGGCTACACCTTC.

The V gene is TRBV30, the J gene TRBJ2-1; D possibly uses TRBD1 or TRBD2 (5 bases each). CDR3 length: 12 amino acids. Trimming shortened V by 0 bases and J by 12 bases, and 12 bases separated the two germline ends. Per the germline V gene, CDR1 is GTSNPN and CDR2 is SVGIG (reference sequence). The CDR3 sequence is CAWSVLFGGQFF. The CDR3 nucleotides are TGTGCCTGGAGTGTACTCTTTGGGGGGCAGTTCTTC.

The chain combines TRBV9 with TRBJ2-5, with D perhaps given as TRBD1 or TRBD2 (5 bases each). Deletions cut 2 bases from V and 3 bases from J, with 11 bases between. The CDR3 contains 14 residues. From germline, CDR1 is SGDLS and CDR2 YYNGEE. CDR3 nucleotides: TGTGCCAGCAGCGTTGAAGTGGGGGAAGAGACCCAGTACTTC. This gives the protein CASSVEVGEETQYF.

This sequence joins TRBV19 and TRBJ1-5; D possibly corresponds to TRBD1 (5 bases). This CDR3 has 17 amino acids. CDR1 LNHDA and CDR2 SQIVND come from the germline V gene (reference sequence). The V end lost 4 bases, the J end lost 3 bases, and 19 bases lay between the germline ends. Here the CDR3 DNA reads TGTGCCAGTAGTACCTACTCAAGGGGCCCTCACAATCAGCCCCAGCATTTT. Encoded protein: CASSTYSRGPHNQPQHF.

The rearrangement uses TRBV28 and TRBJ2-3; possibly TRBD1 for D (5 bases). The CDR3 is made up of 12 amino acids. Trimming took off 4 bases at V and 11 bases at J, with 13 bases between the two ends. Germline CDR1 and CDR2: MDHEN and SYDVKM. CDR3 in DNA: TGTGCCAGCAGTTCTCAGGGTTTGGGGCAGTATTTT. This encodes CASSSQGLGQYF.

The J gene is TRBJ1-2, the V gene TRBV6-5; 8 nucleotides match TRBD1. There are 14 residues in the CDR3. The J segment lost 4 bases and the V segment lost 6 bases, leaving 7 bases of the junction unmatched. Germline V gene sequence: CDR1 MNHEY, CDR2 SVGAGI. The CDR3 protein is CASSVRGTGYGYTF. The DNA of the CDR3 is TGTGCCAGCAGCGTAAGGGGGACAGGCTATGGCTACACCTTC.

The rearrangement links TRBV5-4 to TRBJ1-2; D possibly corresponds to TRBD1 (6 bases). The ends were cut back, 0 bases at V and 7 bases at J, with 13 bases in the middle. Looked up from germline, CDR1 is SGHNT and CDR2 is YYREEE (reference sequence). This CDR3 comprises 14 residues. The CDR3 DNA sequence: TGTGCCAGCAGCTTGGTGGACAGCCCCCTTGGCTACACCTTC. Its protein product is CASSLVDSPLGYTF. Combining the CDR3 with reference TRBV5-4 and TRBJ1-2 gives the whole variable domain ETGVTQSPTHLIKTRGQQVTLRCSSQSGHNTVSWYQQALGQGPQFIFQYYREEENGRGNFPPRFSGLQFPNYSSELNVNALELDDSALYLCASSLVDSPLGYTFGSGTRLTVV.

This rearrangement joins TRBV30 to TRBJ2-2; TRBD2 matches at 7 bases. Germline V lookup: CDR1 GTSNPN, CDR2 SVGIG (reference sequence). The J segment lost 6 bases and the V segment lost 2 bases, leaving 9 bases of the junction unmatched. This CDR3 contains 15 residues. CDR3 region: CAWSSRAGSAGELFF. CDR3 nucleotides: TGTGCCTGGAGTAGCCGAGCGGGATCCGCCGGGGAGCTGTTTTTT.

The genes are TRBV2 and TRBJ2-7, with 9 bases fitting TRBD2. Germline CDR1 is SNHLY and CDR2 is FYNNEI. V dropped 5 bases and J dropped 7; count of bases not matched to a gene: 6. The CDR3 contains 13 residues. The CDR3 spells CASSTRLAAEQYF. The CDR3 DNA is TGTGCCAGCAGTACCCGACTAGCGGCGGAGCAGTACTTC.

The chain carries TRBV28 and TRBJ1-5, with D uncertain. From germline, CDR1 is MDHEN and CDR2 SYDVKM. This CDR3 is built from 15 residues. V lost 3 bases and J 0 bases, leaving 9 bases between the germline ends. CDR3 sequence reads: CASSFLMDSNQPQHF. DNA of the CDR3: TGTGCCAGCAGTTTCCTTATGGATAGCAATCAGCCCCAGCATTTT. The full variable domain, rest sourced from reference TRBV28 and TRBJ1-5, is DVKVTQSSRYLVKRTGEKVFLECVQDMDHENMFWYRQDPGLGLRLIYFSYDVKMKEKGDIPEGYSVSREKKERFSLILESASTNQTSMYLCASSFLMDSNQPQHFGDGTRLSIL.

This chain's CDR3 is CASSLGDATRGEGYTF. DNA of the CDR3: TGTGCCAGCAGCTTAGGAGACGCAACCCGAGGGGAGGGCTACACCTTC. The chain has TRBV7-9 and TRBJ1-2; D is perhaps TRBD1 (5 bases). Trimming took off 1 base at V and 8 bases at J, with 20 bases between the two ends. The CDR3 loop spans 16 amino acids. The germline gives CDR1 SEHNR, CDR2 FQNEAQ (reference sequence).

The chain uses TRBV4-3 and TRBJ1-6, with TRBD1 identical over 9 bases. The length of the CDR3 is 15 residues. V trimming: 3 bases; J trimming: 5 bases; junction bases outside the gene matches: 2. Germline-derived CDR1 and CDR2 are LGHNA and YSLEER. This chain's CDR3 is CASSQRTGDNSPLHF. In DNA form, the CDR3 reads TGCGCCAGCAGCCAGAGGACAGGGGATAATTCACCCCTCCACTTT.

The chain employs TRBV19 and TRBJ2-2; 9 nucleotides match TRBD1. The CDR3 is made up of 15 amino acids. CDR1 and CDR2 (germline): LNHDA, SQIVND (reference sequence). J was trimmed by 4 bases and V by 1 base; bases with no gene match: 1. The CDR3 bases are TGTGCCAGTAGTATAGCGGGACAGGGCACCGGGGAGCTGTTTTTT. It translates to CASSIAGQGTGELFF. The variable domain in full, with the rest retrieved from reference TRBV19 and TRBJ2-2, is DGGITQSPKYLFRKEGQNVTLSCEQNLNHDAMYWYRQDPGQGLRLIYYSQIVNDFQKGDIAEGYSVSREKKESFPLTVTSAQKNPTAFYLCASSIAGQGTGELFFGEGSRLTVL.

CDR3 amino acids: CASSVRTSSYNEQFF. DNA for the CDR3: TGTGCCAGCAGCGTCAGGACTAGCTCCTACAATGAGCAGTTCTTC. The gene calls are TRBV9 and TRBJ2-1; 7 bases agree with TRBD2. This CDR3 has 15 amino acids. Germline V gene sequence: CDR1 SGDLS, CDR2 YYNGEE. V dropped 2 bases and J dropped 0; count of bases not matched to a gene: 2. The whole variable domain, remainder taken from reference TRBV9 and TRBJ2-1, is DSGVTQTPKHLITATGQRVTLRCSPRSGDLSVYWYQQSLDQGLQFLIQYYNGEERAKGNILERFSAQQFPDLHSELNLSSLELGDSALYFCASSVRTSSYNEQFFGPGTRLTVL.

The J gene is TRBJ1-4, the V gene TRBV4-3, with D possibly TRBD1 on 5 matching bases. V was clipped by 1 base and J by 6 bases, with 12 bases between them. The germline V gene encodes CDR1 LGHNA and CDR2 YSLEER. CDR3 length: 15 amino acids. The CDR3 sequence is CASSQARGGYEKLFF. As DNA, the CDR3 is TGCGCCAGCAGCCAAGCTCGGGGGGGATATGAAAAACTGTTTTTT.

The DNA of the CDR3 is TGTGCCAGCAGCCCCTTCGGTGGGACCCAGTACTTC. Residues: CASSPFGGTQYF. This chain connects TRBV7-2 to TRBJ2-5; D uncertain. V was cut by 5 bases and J by 7 bases, with 11 bases left in between. This CDR3 has 12 amino acids. Germline CDR1 SGHTA, CDR2 FQGNSA.